The 31 T cell receptor beta chains in this list originate from one sample, sequenced in a study of lymphopenia after photon versus proton radiotherapy. Here immunoSEQ multiplex PCR was the method, and the copy in TCRdb shows in-frame clones only, minus some. The sample has tens of thousands of clones, approximately 92% seen once. The sample here was peripheral blood, taken from a patient treated with photon-based radiotherapy. Receptor source: a woman in her thirties or forties with cholangiocarcinoma.

V and J are TRBV5-4 and TRBJ1-2; D possibly corresponds to TRBD1 (6 bases). This CDR3 contains 15 residues. The ends were cut back, 5 bases at V and 0 bases at J, with 14 bases in the middle. Germline CDR1 reads SGHNT; CDR2 reads YYREEE (reference sequence). The CDR3 bases are TGTGCCAGCAGTCCAGGGGTTACGGCTAACTATGGCTACACCTTC. Protein sequence: CASSPGVTANYGYTF.

As regards this clone: Within the sample, other DNA sequences also encode this same CDR3. V and J are TRBV29-1 and TRBJ1-5, with a weak D call TRBD1 (6 bases). This CDR3 spans 11 amino acids. CDR1 SQVTM and CDR2 ANQGSEA come from the germline V gene. CDR3 residues: CRCQGRQPQHF. The CDR3 nucleotides are TGCAGATGCCAGGGGCGTCAGCCCCAGCATTTT.

The rearrangement links TRBV2 to TRBJ1-5, with D perhaps matching TRBD1 (5 bases). The CDR3 is made up of 14 amino acids. Germline V gives CDR1 SNHLY, CDR2 FYNNEI. V was shortened by 4 bases and J by 7 bases, with 14 bases between the two germline ends. The CDR3 nucleotides are TGTGCCAGCAGTGGGGCCACAGGTCGGCAGCCCCAGCATTTT. It encodes CASSGATGRQPQHF. Full variable domain (remainder filled in from reference TRBV2 and TRBJ1-5): EPEVTQTPSHQVTQMGQEVILRCVPISNHLYFYWYRQILGQKVEFLVSFYNNEISEKSEIFDDQFSVERPDGSNFTLKIRSTKLEDSAMYFCASSGATGRQPQHFGDGTRLSIL.

The chain uses TRBV9 and TRBJ1-2, with TRBD1 as a possible D gene (5 bases). Trimming took off 4 bases at V and 3 bases at J, with 16 bases between the two ends. The germline V gene encodes CDR1 SGDLS and CDR2 YYNGEE. The CDR3 is made up of 15 amino acids. DNA for the CDR3: TGTGCCAGCAGCACCCCCCTCCAGGGTTACTATGGCTACACCTTC. Residues: CASSTPLQGYYGYTF.

The chain couples TRBV27 to TRBJ1-4; no firm D call. CDR1 is MNHEY and CDR2 is SMNVEV in the germline V gene (reference sequence). Trimming removed 0 bases at V and 4 bases at J, with 3 bases between. CDR3 length: 13 amino acids. CDR3 in amino acids: CASSLSYNEKLFF. The CDR3 coding sequence is TGTGCCAGCAGTTTATCATATAATGAAAAACTGTTTTTT.

Turning to this clone: This same CDR3 is encoded by further DNA sequences in the sample. The chain employs TRBV6-5 and TRBJ1-1; weak D call: TRBD1 (5 bases). The ends were cut back, 7 bases at V and 4 bases at J, with 13 bases in the middle. CDR3 length: 13 amino acids. Germline values: CDR1 MNHEY, CDR2 SVGAGI. The CDR3 here is CASTRGGSTEAFF. CDR3 DNA sequence: TGTGCCAGCACACGGGGGGGAAGCACTGAAGCTTTCTTT.

This rearrangement joins TRBV30 to TRBJ2-2, with D perhaps given as TRBD1 or TRBD2 (6 bases each). CDR1 and CDR2 from the germline V gene are GTSNPN and SVGIG (reference sequence). The V end was cut by 2 bases, the J end by 13 bases, with 14 bases between. The CDR3 length is 12 residues. The CDR3 DNA reads TGTGCCTGGAGTTCCGGGGGCCCTCGGCTGTTTTTT. This gives the protein CAWSSGGPRLFF.

This sequence joins TRBV11-1 and TRBJ1-2; no clear D. V lost 5 bases, J lost 5 bases, and 9 bases lay in between. Per the germline V gene, CDR1 is SGHAT and CDR2 is FQDESV (reference sequence). The CDR3 contains 12 residues. This CDR3 reads CASSHQEYGYTF. DNA of the CDR3: TGTGCCAGCAGCCATCAGGAATATGGCTACACCTTC.

The V call is TRBV9, the J call TRBJ1-2, with D perhaps TRBD1 (6 bases). Germline CDR1 reads SGDLS; CDR2 reads YYNGEE. The CDR3 contains 15 residues. Trimming removed 4 bases at V and 6 bases at J, with 19 bases between. CDR3 region: CASSLFITGNDGYTF. The CDR3 DNA sequence: TGTGCCAGCAGCCTCTTCATTACAGGGAACGATGGCTACACCTTC.

Written as DNA, the CDR3 is TGCGCCAGCAGCTCGGGCTTAGGACAGGGGACCTACAATGAGCAGTTCTTC. It is translated as CASSSGLGQGTYNEQFF. The chain employs TRBV5-1 and TRBJ2-1; 9 bases fit TRBD1. The CDR3 consists of 17 residues. Unmatched junction bases numbered 9, after V lost 3 bases and J lost 2 bases. Germline CDR1 is SGHRS and CDR2 is YFSETQ.

This chain uses TRBV28 with TRBJ1-2, with D perhaps matching TRBD1 (5 bases). The germline V gene has CDR1 MDHEN and CDR2 SYDVKM. The CDR3 runs to 12 residues. V was shortened by 2 bases and J by 8 bases, with 9 bases between the two germline ends. The CDR3, as DNA: TGTGCCAGCAGTTTAATCAGGGAAGGCTACACCTTC. Translated, it gives CASSLIREGYTF.

J is TRBJ1-2 and V is TRBV6-5; D gene uncertain. V was shortened by 6 bases and J by 2 bases, with 10 bases between the two germline ends. This CDR3 region has 13 residues. Germline CDR1 and CDR2: MNHEY and SVGAGI. CDR3 in amino acids: CASSLEGNYGYTF. DNA for the CDR3: TGTGCCAGCAGCCTTGAAGGGAACTATGGCTACACCTTC.

This clone occurred once. The rearrangement links TRBV10-3 to TRBJ2-1, with 9 bases that match TRBD1. The junction had 12 bases not matched to a gene; V was cut back by 6 bases and J by 9 bases. Germline CDR1 reads ENHRY; CDR2 reads SYGVKD. This CDR3 comprises 15 residues. CDR3 DNA sequence: TGTGCCATCAGGTCCGGGGACAGGGATTGGAGTGAGCAGTTCTTC. This encodes CAIRSGDRDWSEQFF.

The chain couples TRBV28 to TRBJ2-3; 7 positions agree with TRBD1. The trim removed 3 bases at V and 1 base at J, leaving 4 bases unmatched. There are 15 residues in the CDR3. CDR1 is MDHEN, CDR2 SYDVKM, per germline. The CDR3: CASSFKGARTDTQYF. The CDR3 region has the DNA TGTGCCAGCAGTTTCAAGGGGGCTCGCACAGATACGCAGTATTTT.

This clone is categorized as medium-sized. V is TRBV7-8 and J is TRBJ2-3; D is ambiguous. V gave up 4 bases and J gave up 1 base, with 9 bases separating them. CDR1 is SGHVS and CDR2 is FQNEAQ in the germline V gene. The CDR3 length is 14 residues. In DNA, the CDR3 is TGTGCCAGCAGCTCCCGGCTCGGCACAGATACGCAGTATTTT. Amino acids: CASSSRLGTDTQYF.

This rearrangement joins TRBV30 to TRBJ2-2; no clear D gene. Germline V gene data show CDR1 as GTSNPN and CDR2 as SVGIG (reference sequence). The CDR3 length is 14 residues. V was cut by 0 bases and J by 1 base, with 6 bases left in between. The CDR3 sequence: CAWSVLRNTGELFF. The CDR3 DNA reads as TGTGCCTGGAGTGTACTTCGGAACACCGGGGAGCTGTTTTTT.

The chain recombines TRBV7-2 with TRBJ1-5; D gene uncertain. The CDR3 covers 13 residues. The V and J ends lost 4 bases and 1 base respectively, with 5 bases between them. Per germline, CDR1 SGHTA and CDR2 FQGNSA. The CDR3 reads CASSSDSNQPQHF. The CDR3 bases are TGTGCCAGCAGCTCGGACAGCAATCAGCCCCAGCATTTT.

The chain combines TRBV6-1 with TRBJ2-1; tentative D call: TRBD2 (5 bases). The CDR3 consists of 12 residues. Trimming left V 6 bases short and J 7 bases short, with 10 bases between. CDR1 is MNHNS, CDR2 SASEGT, per germline. The CDR3 is CASSARGNEQFF. The DNA for the CDR3 is TGTGCCAGCAGCGCCCGGGGAAATGAGCAGTTCTTC.

This clone came up a few times. The chain recombines TRBV19 with TRBJ1-3, with D maybe TRBD1 (5 bases). Germline V lookup: CDR1 LNHDA, CDR2 SQIVND (reference sequence). The length of the CDR3 is 15 residues. Trimming took off 10 bases at V and 1 base at J, with 17 bases between the two ends. In DNA, the CDR3 is TGTGCCACTGAGGCAGGGTCCGGATCTGGAAACACCATATATTTT. Translating it yields CATEAGSGSGNTIYF.

The rearrangement joins TRBV19 to TRBJ2-3, with D perhaps TRBD2 (5 bases). V lost 7 bases to trimming and J lost 3 bases, with 11 bases between them. Per the germline V gene, CDR1 is LNHDA and CDR2 is SQIVND (reference sequence). The CDR3 spans 13 residues. CDR3 coding DNA: TGTGCCAGTAATCAGCGGATAACAGATACGCAGTATTTT. Protein sequence: CASNQRITDTQYF.

This sequence joins TRBV9 and TRBJ2-3, with 8 bases that match TRBD1. Trimming cost V 4 bases and J 4 bases; bases outside gene matches: 5. The germline gives CDR1 SGDLS, CDR2 YYNGEE. The CDR3 has 14 amino acids. CDR3 DNA sequence: TGTGCCAGCAGCCGGACAGGGAACGCAGATACGCAGTATTTT. Its translation: CASSRTGNADTQYF.

This chain connects TRBV11-2 to TRBJ2-1; D may be TRBD2 (5 bases). The CDR3 spans 12 residues. Trimming pared 6 bases from V and 7 bases from J, leaving 10 bases between. Germline V lookup: CDR1 SGHAT, CDR2 FQNNGV. Written as DNA, the CDR3 is TGTGCCAGCAGTCTGGACTCGAATGAGCAGTTCTTC. Its protein product is CASSLDSNEQFF.

The CDR3 reads CASSPGLFSYEQYF. The DNA for the CDR3 is TGTGCCAGCAGTCCGGGACTCTTCTCCTACGAGCAGTACTTC. V and J are TRBV27 and TRBJ2-7, with D possibly matching TRBD2 (6 bases). Germline CDR1 and CDR2: MNHEY and SMNVEV (reference sequence). The CDR3 totals 14 residues. Trimming shortened V by 5 bases and J by 0 bases, and 11 bases separated the two germline ends.

This sequence joins TRBV5-6 and TRBJ1-1; D gene ambiguous. Germline CDR1 is SGHDT and CDR2 is YYEEEE. The V and J ends lost 6 bases and 8 bases respectively, with 17 bases between them. The length of the CDR3 is 13 residues. The CDR3 sequence: CASTAGRVGEAFF. The CDR3 DNA reads as TGTGCCAGCACCGCCGGGAGGGTGGGAGAAGCTTTCTTT.

V is TRBV25-1 and J is TRBJ2-5; D not resolved. The J call may be faulty, since TRBJ2-7 better matches the DNA end. CDR1 is MGHDK and CDR2 is SYGVNS in the germline V gene. This CDR3 is built from 14 residues. DNA for the CDR3: TGTGCCAGCAGTGAATTGGAGAGGACCTACGAGCAGTACTTC. Its protein product is CASSELERTYEQYF.

The V and J genes are TRBV30 and TRBJ2-2; D uncertain. Per the germline V gene, CDR1 is GTSNPN and CDR2 is SVGIG (reference sequence). The CDR3 contains 13 residues. V lost 7 bases to trimming and J lost 4 bases, with 13 bases between them. The CDR3 DNA is TGTGCCTTTTTAAGGGATTTCACCGGGGAGCTGTTTTTT. Its translation: CAFLRDFTGELFF. Together with reference TRBV30 and TRBJ2-2, the CDR3 gives the full variable domain: SQTIHQWPATLVQPVGSPLSLECTVEGTSNPNLYWYRQAAGRGLQLLFYSVGIGQISSEVPQNLSASRPQDRQFILSSKKLLLSDSGFYLCAFLRDFTGELFFGEGSRLTVL.

V and J are TRBV15 and TRBJ1-3; 7 bases map to TRBD1. The CDR3 has 17 residues. The V gene's germline CDR1 is LNHNV and CDR2 YYDKDF (reference sequence). The V gene end was trimmed by 0 bases and the J gene end by 2 bases; junction bases not matched to a gene: 7. CDR3 in amino acids: CATSRDDTGDTGNTIYF. The DNA for the CDR3 is TGTGCCACCAGCAGAGATGACACAGGGGATACTGGAAACACCATATATTTT.

The table lists this clone with a count of one. The chain is built from TRBV11-2 and TRBJ2-7; 7 bases match TRBD1. Looked up from germline, CDR1 is SGHAT and CDR2 is FQNNGV. V lost 4 bases, J lost 2 bases, and 14 bases stayed unmatched. The CDR3 length is 17 residues. The chain's CDR3 is CASSSLPQTGAAYEQYF. The CDR3 nucleotides read TGTGCCAGCAGCTCCCTCCCTCAAACAGGGGCGGCCTACGAGCAGTACTTC. Combining the CDR3 with reference TRBV11-2 and TRBJ2-7 gives the whole variable domain EAGVAQSPRYKIIEKRQSVAFWCNPISGHATLYWYQQILGQGPKLLIQFQNNGVVDDSQLPKDRFSAERLKGVDSTLKIQPAKLEDSAVYLCASSSLPQTGAAYEQYFGPGTRLTVT.

The genes are TRBV6-6 and TRBJ2-2; tentatively, D is TRBD1 (6 bases). Germline V gene sequence: CDR1 MNHNY, CDR2 SVGAGI (reference sequence). This CDR3 spans 16 amino acids. The V gene lost 5 bases and the J gene lost 7 bases, with 20 bases spanning the gap. CDR3 nucleotides: TGTGCCAGCAGTCCTTCTCGACAGGCTGGGAACGGGGAGCTGTTTTTT. This sequence encodes CASSPSRQAGNGELFF.

This chain uses TRBV28 with TRBJ2-1; 7 nucleotides match TRBD2. The ends lost 4 bases at V and 8 bases at J; junction bases unmatched: 17. Germline V gene lookup returns CDR1 MDHEN and CDR2 SYDVKM. The CDR3 consists of 17 residues. DNA for the CDR3: TGTGCCAGCAGTTCTAGCGGACGGCGGGGTCCGGTACATGAGCAGTTCTTC. Translating it yields CASSSSGRRGPVHEQFF.

The chain is built from TRBV9 and TRBJ1-1; D is uncertain. From germline, CDR1 is SGDLS and CDR2 YYNGEE. The CDR3 sequence is 14 residues long. V lost 2 bases to trimming and J lost 1 base, with 9 bases between them. CDR3 DNA: TGTGCCAGCAGCGTTTTATCAGAGAACACTGAAGCTTTCTTT. Translated: CASSVLSENTEAFF.